This T cell receptor (beta chain) comes out of a study of blood T cell repertoires in COVID-19. It was during active infection that Seattle patients were enrolled and then longitudinally followed. Original processing notes: Reference gene primers were amplified, and this amplification served to estimate nucleated cell counts. TCRdb keeps only in-frame clones here, not all; method: immunoSEQ multiplex PCR. V and J calls and clone size are given by that table; D and trimming were obtained from the DNA. The sample lists roughly 200,000 clones, more than 70% occurring once. The CDR3 contains 14 residues. V lost 4 bases, J lost 8 bases, and 8 bases stayed unmatched. CDR1 is SGHRS, CDR2 YFSETQ, per germline.

This TCR was recovered from a man aged 45-60 years with COVID-19, enrolled during active disease. This chain connects TRBV5-1 to TRBJ1-1; 10 bases fit TRBD1. The specimen sequenced was peripheral blood. The CDR3 DNA reads as TGCGCCAGCAGCGTGGGGGACAGGGGCGGCGAAGCTTTCTTT. Translated, it gives CASSVGDRGGEAFF.